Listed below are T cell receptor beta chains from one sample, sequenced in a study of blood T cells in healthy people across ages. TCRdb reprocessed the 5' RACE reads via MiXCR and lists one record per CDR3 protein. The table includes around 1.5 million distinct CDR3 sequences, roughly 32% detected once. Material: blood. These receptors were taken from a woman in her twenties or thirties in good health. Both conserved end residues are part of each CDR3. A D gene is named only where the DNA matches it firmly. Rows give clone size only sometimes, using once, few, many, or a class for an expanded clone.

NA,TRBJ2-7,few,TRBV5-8,CASSLRLGTEAQYF,TGTGCCAGCAGCTTACGGTTGGGCACCGAGGCCCAGTACTTC
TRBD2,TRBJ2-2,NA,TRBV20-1,CSARGTGTMNTGELFF,TGCAGTGCTAGAGGGACCGGGACTATGAACACCGGGGAGCTGTTTTTT
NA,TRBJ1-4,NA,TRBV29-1,CSVVIGGNEKLFF,TGCAGCGTTGTCATCGGAGGTAATGAAAAACTGTTTTTT
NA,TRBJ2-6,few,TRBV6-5,CASTPIWSGANVLTF,TGTGCCAGCACCCCGATTTGGTCTGGGGCCAACGTCCTGACTTTC
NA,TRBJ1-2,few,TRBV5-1,CASSPDVFSGYTF,TGCGCCAGCAGCCCGGACGTCTTTAGTGGCTACACCTTC
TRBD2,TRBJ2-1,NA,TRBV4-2,CASSHPGTSGGNEQFF,TGTGCCAGCAGCCACCCCGGGACTAGCGGTGGTAATGAGCAGTTCTTC
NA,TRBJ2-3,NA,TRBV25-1,CASSGWSTGTQYF,TGTGCCAGCAGTGGCTGGTCCACAGGTACGCAGTATTTT
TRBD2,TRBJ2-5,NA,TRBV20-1,CSARNLAGNQETQYF,TGCAGTGCTAGAAATCTAGCGGGGAACCAAGAGACCCAGTACTTC
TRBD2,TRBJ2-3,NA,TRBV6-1,CASSPLAGSVDTQYF,TGTGCCAGCAGTCCACTAGCGGGGTCGGTGGATACGCAGTATTTT
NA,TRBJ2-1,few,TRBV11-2,CASSPNEQGYNEQFF,TGTGCCAGCAGCCCGAACGAACAGGGCTACAATGAGCAGTTCTTC
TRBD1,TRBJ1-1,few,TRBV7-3,CASSLTGQGATEAFF,TGTGCCAGCAGCTTAACCGGACAGGGGGCCACTGAAGCTTTCTTT
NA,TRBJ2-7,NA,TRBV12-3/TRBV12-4,CASSFIPYEQYF,TGTGCCAGCAGTTTTATCCCCTACGAGCAGTACTTC
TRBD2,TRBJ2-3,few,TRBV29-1,CSVEDWTSGRPSTDTQYF,TGCAGCGTTGAAGATTGGACTAGCGGGAGGCCTAGCACAGATACGCAGTATTTT
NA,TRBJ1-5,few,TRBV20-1,CSARDRAANNQPQHF,TGCAGTGCTAGAGATAGGGCAGCCAACAATCAGCCCCAGCATTTT
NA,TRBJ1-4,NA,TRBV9,CASSPAGRQPLPGKLFF,TGTGCCAGCAGCCCAGCCGGGCGTCAACCCCTCCCAGGAAAACTGTTTTTT
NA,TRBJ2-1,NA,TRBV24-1,CTTKGAGEGYNEQFF,TGTACCACCAAGGGAGCGGGCGAAGGCTACAATGAGCAGTTCTTC
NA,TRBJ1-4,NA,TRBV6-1,CASNTGGRNEKLFF,TGTGCCAGCAACACGGGGGGGCGTAATGAAAAACTGTTTTTT
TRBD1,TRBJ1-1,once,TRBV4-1,CASSTRQGENTEAFF,TGCGCCAGCAGCACCCGACAGGGAGAAAACACTGAAGCTTTCTTT
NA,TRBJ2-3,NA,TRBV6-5,CASSSPGWGTRQSTDTQYF,TGTGCCAGCAGTTCCCCGGGATGGGGGACAAGACAAAGCACAGATACGCAGTATTTT
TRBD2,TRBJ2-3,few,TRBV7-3,CASSSAGGPTDTQYF,TGTGCCAGCAGCTCAGCGGGAGGGCCCACAGATACGCAGTATTTT
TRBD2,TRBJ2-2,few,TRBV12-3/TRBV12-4,CASRQDWTSGRNTGELFF,TGTGCCAGCAGGCAAGATTGGACTAGCGGAAGGAACACCGGGGAGCTGTTTTTT
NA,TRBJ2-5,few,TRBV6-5,CASSYFGGPETQYF,TGTGCCAGCAGTTACTTTGGCGGGCCAGAGACCCAGTACTTC
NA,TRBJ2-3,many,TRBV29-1,CSVRPGSSTDTQYF,TGCAGCGTACGACCAGGTAGTAGCACAGATACGCAGTATTTT
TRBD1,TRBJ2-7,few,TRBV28,CASTRTGFTYEQYF,TGTGCCAGCACCCGGACAGGCTTTACCTACGAGCAGTACTTC
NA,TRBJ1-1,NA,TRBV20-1,CSAREGWSPMNTEAFF,TGCAGTGCTAGAGAAGGGTGGAGTCCGATGAACACTGAAGCTTTCTTT
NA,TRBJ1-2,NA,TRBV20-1,CSAREGVHYGYTF,TGCAGTGCTAGAGAGGGGGTTCACTATGGCTACACCTTC
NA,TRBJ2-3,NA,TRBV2,CASIRDIDTQYF,TGTGCCAGCATTCGGGACATAGATACGCAGTATTTT
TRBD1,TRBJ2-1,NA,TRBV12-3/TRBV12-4,CASSPWDSYDEQFF,TGTGCCAGCAGCCCCTGGGACAGCTACGATGAGCAGTTCTTC
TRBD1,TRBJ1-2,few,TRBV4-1,CASSQGQGPALNYGYTF,TGCGCCAGCAGCCAAGGACAGGGGCCCGCGCTTAACTATGGCTACACCTTC
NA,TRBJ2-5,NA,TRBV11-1,CASSFIGAVETQYF,TGTGCCAGCAGCTTCATAGGGGCCGTCGAGACCCAGTACTTC
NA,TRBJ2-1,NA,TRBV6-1,CASSEIWQGNEQFF,TGTGCCAGCAGTGAAATCTGGCAGGGCAATGAGCAGTTCTTC
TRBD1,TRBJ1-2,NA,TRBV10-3,CATGQGGDYGYTF,TGTGCCACAGGACAGGGTGGAGACTATGGCTACACCTTC
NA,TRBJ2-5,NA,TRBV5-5,CASSLASQGLGETQYF,TGTGCCAGCAGCTTGGCCAGTCAGGGGTTGGGAGAGACCCAGTACTTC
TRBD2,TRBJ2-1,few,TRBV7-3,CASSLGLVSDEQFF,TGTGCCAGCAGCCTAGGACTAGTTTCGGATGAGCAGTTCTTC
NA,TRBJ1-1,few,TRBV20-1,CSGPGPTRTEAFF,TGCAGTGGGCCGGGGCCAACGCGGACTGAAGCTTTCTTT
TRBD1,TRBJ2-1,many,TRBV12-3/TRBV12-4,CASSFRGGQGANNEQFF,TGTGCCAGCAGTTTCAGGGGGGGACAGGGGGCAAACAATGAGCAGTTCTTC
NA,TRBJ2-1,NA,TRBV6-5,CASKPGLYNEQFF,TGTGCCAGCAAACCGGGACTCTACAATGAGCAGTTCTTC
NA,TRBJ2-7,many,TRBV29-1,CSVRRDSNYEQYF,TGCAGCGTGCGGAGGGACAGCAACTACGAGCAGTACTTC
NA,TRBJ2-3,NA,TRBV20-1,CSARVGSAITDTQYF,TGCAGTGCTAGAGTGGGCAGCGCGATCACAGATACGCAGTATTTT
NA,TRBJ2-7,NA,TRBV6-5,CVSSYVRTGEQYF,TGTGTCAGCAGTTACGTGAGGACCGGCGAGCAGTACTTC
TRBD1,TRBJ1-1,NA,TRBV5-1,CATSLQGAAEAFF,TGCGCCACCTCGCTACAGGGGGCGGCTGAAGCTTTCTTT
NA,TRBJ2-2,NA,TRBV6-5,CASSYSRGNTGELFF,TGTGCCAGCAGTTACTCGCGCGGGAACACCGGGGAGCTGTTTTTT
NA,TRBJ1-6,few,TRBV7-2,CASSLGTGFNSPLHF,TGTGCCAGCAGCTTGGGAACAGGGTTTAATTCACCCCTCCACTTT
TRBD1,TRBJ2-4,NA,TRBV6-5,CTSSRQQGVGSIQYF,TGTACCAGCAGTCGACAACAGGGGGTTGGAAGCATTCAGTACTTC
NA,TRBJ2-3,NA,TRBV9,CASSVDSGSPTDTQYF,TGTGCCAGCAGCGTAGATTCCGGGAGCCCAACAGATACGCAGTATTTT
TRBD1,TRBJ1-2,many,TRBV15,CATSGVQGNGYTF,TGTGCCACCAGCGGGGTACAGGGGAATGGCTACACCTTC
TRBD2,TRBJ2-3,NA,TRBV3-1,CASSYTSGASTDAQYF,TGTGCCAGCAGCTATACAAGCGGGGCGAGCACAGATGCGCAGTATTTT
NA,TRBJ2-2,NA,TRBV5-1,CATQEEPGELFF,TGCGCCACCCAGGAAGAGCCCGGGGAGCTGTTTTTT
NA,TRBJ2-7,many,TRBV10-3,CAITETELSEQYF,TGTGCCATCACCGAGACCGAGCTCTCCGAGCAGTACTTC
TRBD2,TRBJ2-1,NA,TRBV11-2,CASSLDLTSGRVYNEQFF,TGTGCCAGCAGCTTAGACCTAACTAGCGGGAGGGTCTACAATGAGCAGTTCTTC
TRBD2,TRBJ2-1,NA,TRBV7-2,CASSIGGSVPNEQFF,TGTGCCAGCAGCATCGGGGGGTCCGTTCCCAATGAGCAGTTCTTC
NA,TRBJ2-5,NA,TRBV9,CASSAAGGNQETQYF,TGTGCCAGCAGCGCAGCTGGGGGTAACCAAGAGACCCAGTACTTC
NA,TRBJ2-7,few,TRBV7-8,CASSAGPLGEQYF,TGTGCCAGCAGCGCAGGACCCCTGGGCGAGCAGTACTTC
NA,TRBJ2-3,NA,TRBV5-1,CASSSAMDPDTQYF,TGCGCCAGCAGCTCTGCCATGGACCCAGATACGCAGTATTTT